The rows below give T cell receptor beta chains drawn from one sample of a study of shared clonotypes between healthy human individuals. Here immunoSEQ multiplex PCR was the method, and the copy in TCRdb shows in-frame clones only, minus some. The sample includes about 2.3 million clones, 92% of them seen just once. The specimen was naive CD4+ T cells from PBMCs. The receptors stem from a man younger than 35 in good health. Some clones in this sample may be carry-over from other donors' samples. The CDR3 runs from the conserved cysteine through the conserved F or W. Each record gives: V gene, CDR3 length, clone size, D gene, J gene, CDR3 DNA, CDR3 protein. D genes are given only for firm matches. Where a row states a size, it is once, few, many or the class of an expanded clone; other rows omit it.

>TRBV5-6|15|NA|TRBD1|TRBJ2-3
TGTGCCAGCAGCCCAGGGGGCATTAGCACAGATACGCAGTATTTT
CASSPGGISTDTQYF
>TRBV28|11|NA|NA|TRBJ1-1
TGTGCCTCACGGGGGAACACTGAAGCTTTCTTT
CASRGNTEAFF
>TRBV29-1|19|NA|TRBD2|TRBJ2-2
TGCAGCGTTGAGGGACCGGGACTAGCGGGAAAAGCGAACACCGGGGAGCTGTTTTTT
CSVEGPGLAGKANTGELFF
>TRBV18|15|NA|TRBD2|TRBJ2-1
TGTGCCAGCTCACCACCGGGAGGGTCCCGGGATGAGCAGTTCTTC
CASSPPGGSRDEQFF
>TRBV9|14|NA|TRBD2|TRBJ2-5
TGTGCCAGCAGCGTAGCGCGGGGAGGGGAGACCCAGTACTTC
CASSVARGGETQYF
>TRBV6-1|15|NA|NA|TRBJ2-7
TGTGCCAGCAGTGAATTTAGCGGTACAATCTACGAGCAGTACTTC
CASSEFSGTIYEQYF
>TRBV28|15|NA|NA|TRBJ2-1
TGTGCCAGCAGTTATAGGGTAACCTCCTACAATGAGCAGTTCTTC
CASSYRVTSYNEQFF
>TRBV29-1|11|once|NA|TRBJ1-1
TGCAGCGTCGGTGTCACAGGGGAAGCTTTCTTT
CSVGVTGEAFF
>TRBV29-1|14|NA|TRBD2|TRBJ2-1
TGCAGCGTTGGGGCTAGCGGGAGTTCCGATGAGCAGTTCTTC
CSVGASGSSDEQFF
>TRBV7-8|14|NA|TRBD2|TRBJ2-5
TGTGCCAGCGGTGGGAGGGAGGCCCAAGAGACCCAGTACTTC
CASGGREAQETQYF
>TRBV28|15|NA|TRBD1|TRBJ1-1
TGTACCAGCAGACCCGACAGGGGGCAGAACACTGAAGCTTTCTTT
CTSRPDRGQNTEAFF
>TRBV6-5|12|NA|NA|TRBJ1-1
TGTGCCAGCAGTTACGGTGGGGAGGTAGCTTTCTTT
CASSYGGEVAFF
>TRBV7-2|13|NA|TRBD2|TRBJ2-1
TGTGCCAGCAGCTCAGGGGCTAGCGGGGGAGAGTTCTTC
CASSSGASGGEFF
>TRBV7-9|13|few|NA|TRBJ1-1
TGTGCCAGCGAAAGGGATCAGAACACTGAAGCTTTCTTT
CASERDQNTEAFF
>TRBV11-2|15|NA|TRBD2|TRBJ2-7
TGTGCCAGCAGCTCCCTAGCGGGAGGGCCAGGCGAGCAGTACTTC
CASSSLAGGPGEQYF
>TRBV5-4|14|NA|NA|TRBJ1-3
TGTGCCAGCAGCTTGGGGTCGACTGGAAACACCATATATTTT
CASSLGSTGNTIYF
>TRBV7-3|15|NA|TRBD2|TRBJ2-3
TGTGCCAGCAGCCTCGGGGGACTAGCGGGAGATACGCAGTATTTT
CASSLGGLAGDTQYF
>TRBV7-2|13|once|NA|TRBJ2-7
TGTGCCAGCAGCTTAAAGGCCTCAGGGGAACAGTACTTC
CASSLKASGEQYF
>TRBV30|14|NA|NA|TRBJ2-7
TGTGCCTGGAGTATGGGGGGACAGAGCTACGAGCAGTACTTC
CAWSMGGQSYEQYF
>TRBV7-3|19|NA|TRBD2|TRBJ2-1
TGTGCCAGCAGCTCCCAACCCGGACTAGCGGGAGTAAGCTACAATGAGCAGTTCTTC
CASSSQPGLAGVSYNEQFF
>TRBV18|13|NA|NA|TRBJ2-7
TGTGCCAGCTCCGGGGACACCCTCTACGAGCAGTACTTC
CASSGDTLYEQYF
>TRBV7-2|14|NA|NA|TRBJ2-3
TGTGCCAGCAGCCCAATAGCGGGCACAGATACGCAGTATTTT
CASSPIAGTDTQYF
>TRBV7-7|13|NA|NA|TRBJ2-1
TGTGCCAGCAGCTTACGCAGATACAATGAGCAGTTCTTC
CASSLRRYNEQFF
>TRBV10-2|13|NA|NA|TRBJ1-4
TGCGCCAGCAGGGGGAAGTTAAGTGAAAAACTGTTTTTT
CASRGKLSEKLFF
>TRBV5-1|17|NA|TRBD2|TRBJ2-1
TGCGCCAGCAGCAGGCTCCCTAGCGGAGAGATGGGCAATGAGCAGTTCTTC
CASSRLPSGEMGNEQFF
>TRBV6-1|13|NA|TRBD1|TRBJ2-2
TGTGCCAGCAGTGGGACAGGCACCGGGGAGCTGTTTTTT
CASSGTGTGELFF
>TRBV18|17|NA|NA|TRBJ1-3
TGTGCCAGCTCACCACCGGGACAAAAGAGCTCTGGAAACACCATATATTTT
CASSPPGQKSSGNTIYF
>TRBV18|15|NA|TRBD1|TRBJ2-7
TGTGCCAGCTCACCGCCGGCAGGGGGCAAGTACGAGCAGTACTTC
CASSPPAGGKYEQYF
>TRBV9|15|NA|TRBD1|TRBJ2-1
TGTGCCAGCAGCTCCGGGACAGGATACTACAATGAGCAGTTCTTC
CASSSGTGYYNEQFF
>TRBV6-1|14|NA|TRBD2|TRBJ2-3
TGTGCCAGTAATGTAGCGGGAGGGACAGATACGCAGTATTTT
CASNVAGGTDTQYF
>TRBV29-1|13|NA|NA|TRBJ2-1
TGCAGCGTTGAGGGTAGGGCAGTAAAGGAGCAGTTCTTC
CSVEGRAVKEQFF
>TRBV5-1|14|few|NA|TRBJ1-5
TGCGCCAGCAGCCCGGGACAAGGTAATCAGCCCCAGCATTTT
CASSPGQGNQPQHF
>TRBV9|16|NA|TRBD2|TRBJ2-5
TGTGCCAGCAGCGCCGAGATAGCGGGAGGAGGGGAGACCCAGTACTTC
CASSAEIAGGGETQYF
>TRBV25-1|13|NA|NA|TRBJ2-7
TGTGCCAGCAGTTGGGGACTTTCCTACGAGCAGTACTTC
CASSWGLSYEQYF
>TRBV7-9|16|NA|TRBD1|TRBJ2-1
TGTGCCAGCAGCATATCCGGGACAGGGGTTCTCAATGAGCAGTTCTTC
CASSISGTGVLNEQFF